This T cell receptor beta chain was documented in a study of T cell responses to AZD1222 COVID-19 vaccine. Looking at the study overall: Both about-4-week and about-12-week second-dose recipients were combined.

This clone has only one observation. Its antigen is unidentified. Whole-study results and caveats: Breadth and depth of Spike-specific TCRs rose after two AZD1222 doses. Clonal diversity was possibly underestimated, and white British individuals and females predominated among donors.

Germline trimming cut 6 bases from V and 6 bases from J; bases unmatched to any gene: 4. Germline lookup yields CDR1 MNHEY and CDR2 SMNVEV (reference sequence). The CDR3 contains 12 residues. Assay used: immunoSEQ multiplex PCR; TCRdb lists only in-frame clones, some missing. The table lists around 76,000 clones, approximately 85% of them singletons, with around 13% in the top ten. Sample: peripheral blood, taken on day 0 of AZD1222 vaccination. The V call is TRBV27, the J call TRBJ1-2; 7 bases match TRBD1. The sequence was collected from an adult in good health. The CDR3 spells CASSPRGDGYTF. For the CDR3, the DNA is TGTGCCAGCAGCCCCAGGGGGGATGGCTACACCTTC.